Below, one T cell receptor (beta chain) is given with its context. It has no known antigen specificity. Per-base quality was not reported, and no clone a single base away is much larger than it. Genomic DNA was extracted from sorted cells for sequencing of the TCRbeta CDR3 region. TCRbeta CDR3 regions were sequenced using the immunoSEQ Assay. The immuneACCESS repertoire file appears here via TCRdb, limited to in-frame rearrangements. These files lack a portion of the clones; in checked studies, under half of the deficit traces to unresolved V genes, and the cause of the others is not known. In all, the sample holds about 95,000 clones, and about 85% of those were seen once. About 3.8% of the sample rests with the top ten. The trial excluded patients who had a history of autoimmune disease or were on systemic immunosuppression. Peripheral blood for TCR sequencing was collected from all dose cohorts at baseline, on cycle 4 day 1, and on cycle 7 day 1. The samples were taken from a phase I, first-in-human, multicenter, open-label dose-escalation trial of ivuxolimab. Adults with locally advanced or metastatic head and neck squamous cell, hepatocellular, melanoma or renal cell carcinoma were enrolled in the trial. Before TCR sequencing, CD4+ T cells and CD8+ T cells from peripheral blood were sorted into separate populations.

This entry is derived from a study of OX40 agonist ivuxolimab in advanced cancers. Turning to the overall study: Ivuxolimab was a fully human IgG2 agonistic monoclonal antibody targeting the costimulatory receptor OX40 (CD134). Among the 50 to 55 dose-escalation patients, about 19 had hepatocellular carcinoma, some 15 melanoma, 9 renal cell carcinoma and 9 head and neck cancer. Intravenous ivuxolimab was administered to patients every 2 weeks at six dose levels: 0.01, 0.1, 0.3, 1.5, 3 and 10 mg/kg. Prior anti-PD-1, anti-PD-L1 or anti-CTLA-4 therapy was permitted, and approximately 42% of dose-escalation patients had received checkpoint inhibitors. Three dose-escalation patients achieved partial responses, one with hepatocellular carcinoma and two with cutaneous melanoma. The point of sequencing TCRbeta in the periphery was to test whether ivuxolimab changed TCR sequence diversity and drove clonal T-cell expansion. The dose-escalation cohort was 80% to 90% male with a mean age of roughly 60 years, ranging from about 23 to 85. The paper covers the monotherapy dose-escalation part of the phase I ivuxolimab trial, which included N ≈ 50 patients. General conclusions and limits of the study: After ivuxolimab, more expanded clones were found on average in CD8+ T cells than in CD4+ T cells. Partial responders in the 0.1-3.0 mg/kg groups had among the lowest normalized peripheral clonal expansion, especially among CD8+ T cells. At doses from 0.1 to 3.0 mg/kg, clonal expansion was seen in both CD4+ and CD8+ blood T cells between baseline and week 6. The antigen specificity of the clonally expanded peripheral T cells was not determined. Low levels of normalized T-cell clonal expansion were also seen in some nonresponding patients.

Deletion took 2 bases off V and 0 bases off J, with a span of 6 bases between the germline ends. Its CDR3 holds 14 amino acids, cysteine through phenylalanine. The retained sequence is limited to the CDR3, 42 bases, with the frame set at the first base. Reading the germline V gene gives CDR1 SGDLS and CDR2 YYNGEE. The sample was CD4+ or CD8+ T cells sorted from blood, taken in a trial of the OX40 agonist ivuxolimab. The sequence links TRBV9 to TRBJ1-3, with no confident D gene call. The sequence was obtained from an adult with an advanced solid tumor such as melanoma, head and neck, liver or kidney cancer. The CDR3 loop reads CASSVLLSGNTIYF. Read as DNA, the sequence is TGTGCCAGCAGCGTTCTCCTCTCTGGAAACACCATATATTTT.